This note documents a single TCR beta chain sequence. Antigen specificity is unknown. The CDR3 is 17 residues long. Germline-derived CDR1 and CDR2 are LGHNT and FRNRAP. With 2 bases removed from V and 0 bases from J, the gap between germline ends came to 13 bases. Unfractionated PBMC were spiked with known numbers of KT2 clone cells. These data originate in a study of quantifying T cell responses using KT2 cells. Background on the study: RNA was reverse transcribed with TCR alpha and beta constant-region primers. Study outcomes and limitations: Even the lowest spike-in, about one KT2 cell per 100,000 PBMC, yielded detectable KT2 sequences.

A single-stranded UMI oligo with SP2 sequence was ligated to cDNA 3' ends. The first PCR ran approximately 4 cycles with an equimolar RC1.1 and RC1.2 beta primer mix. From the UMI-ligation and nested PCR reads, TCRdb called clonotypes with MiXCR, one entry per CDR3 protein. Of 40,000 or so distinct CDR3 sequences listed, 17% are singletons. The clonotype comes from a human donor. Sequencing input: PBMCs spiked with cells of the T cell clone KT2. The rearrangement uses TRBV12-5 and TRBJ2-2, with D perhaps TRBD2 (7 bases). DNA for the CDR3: TGTGCTAGTGGTTTGATGGGGGGGCTTACGAACACCGGGGAGCTGTTTTTT. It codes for CASGLMGGLTNTGELFF.